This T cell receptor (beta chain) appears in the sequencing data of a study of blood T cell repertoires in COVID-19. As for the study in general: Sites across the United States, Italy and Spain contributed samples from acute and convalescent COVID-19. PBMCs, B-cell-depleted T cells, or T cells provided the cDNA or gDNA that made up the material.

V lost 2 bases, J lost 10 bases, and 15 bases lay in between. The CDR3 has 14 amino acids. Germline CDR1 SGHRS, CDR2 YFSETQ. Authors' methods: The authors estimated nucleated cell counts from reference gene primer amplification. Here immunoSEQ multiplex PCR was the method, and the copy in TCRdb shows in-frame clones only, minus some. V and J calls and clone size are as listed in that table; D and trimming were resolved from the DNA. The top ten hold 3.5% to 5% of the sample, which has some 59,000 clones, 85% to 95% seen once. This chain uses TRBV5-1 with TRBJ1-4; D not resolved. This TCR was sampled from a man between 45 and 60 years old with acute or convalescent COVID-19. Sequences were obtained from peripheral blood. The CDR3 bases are TGCGCCAGCAGCTTCGGACTCGAATTAGGAAAACTGTTTTTT. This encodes CASSFGLELGKLFF.